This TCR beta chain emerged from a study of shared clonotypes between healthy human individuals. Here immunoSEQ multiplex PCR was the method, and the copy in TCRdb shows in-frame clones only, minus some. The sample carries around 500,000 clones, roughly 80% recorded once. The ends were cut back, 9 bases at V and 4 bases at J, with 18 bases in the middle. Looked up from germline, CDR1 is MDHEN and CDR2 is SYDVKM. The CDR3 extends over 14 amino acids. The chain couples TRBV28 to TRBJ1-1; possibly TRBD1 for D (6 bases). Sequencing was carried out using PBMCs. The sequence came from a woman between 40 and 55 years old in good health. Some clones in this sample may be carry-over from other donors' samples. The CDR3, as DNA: TGTGCCAGTCGCGGGAGGGAGGGGGGCACTGAAGCTTTCTTT. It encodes CASRGREGGTEAFF.